This T cell receptor beta chain comes out of a study of identical twins. Study results and caveats: Abundant beta clonotypes from cord blood had fewer insertions, unlike memory repertoires, which showed none. Invariant populations such as MAIT and iNKT cells could partly muddle zero-insertion analyses.

In every case, the donor was a healthy Caucasian. Unique molecular identifiers were in the cDNA, with template-switch universal primer binding. TCRdb re-derived calls from the 5' RACE reads in MiXCR, one entry per CDR3 protein. The sample gives around 670,000 distinct CDR3 sequences, roughly 6% of which show up once; roughly 2% is in the top ten. V shed 5 bases and J 7 bases; nucleotides not matched to a gene: 7. CDR3 length equals 12 residues. Germline V CDR1 and CDR2: SQVTM, ANQGSEA. In the case of this clonotype: The antigen remains unidentified.

Sequenced material: naive T cells sorted from blood. The sequence derives from a man between 18 and 35 years old in good health. The rearrangement uses TRBV29-1 and TRBJ1-1; the match to TRBD1 covers 7 bases. In DNA, the CDR3 is TGCAGCGTTACAGGGGCAACAAATGAAGCTTTCTTT. It yields the protein CSVTGATNEAFF.